This T cell receptor (beta chain) was captured by sequencing in a study of OX40 agonist ivuxolimab in advanced cancers. Looking at the study overall: Patients received the agonistic anti-OX40 (CD134) antibody ivuxolimab. From roughly 20 to 85 years was the age range, with a mean of approximately 63 years, and roughly 83% were male. Patients received ivuxolimab, an intravenous treatment, every 2 weeks at 0.01 to 10 mg/kg.

Profiled with immunoSEQ multiplex PCR; TCRdb holds only in-frame clones, not every one. The data contain around 69,000 clones, roughly nine tenths of them singletons. The CDR3 totals 19 residues. The J segment lost 3 bases and the V segment lost 4 bases, leaving 18 bases of the junction unmatched. On this clone: Its antigen remains unknown.

Study outcomes and limitations: In the 0.1-3.0 mg/kg groups, partial responders showed among the lowest expansion.

The chain combines TRBV23-1 with TRBJ2-7; 10 bases map to TRBD2. TRBV23-1 is noted as an ORF with a role that remains uncertain. The sequences come from CD4+ or CD8+ T cells sorted from blood, collected in a trial of the OX40 agonist ivuxolimab. This sequence was found in an adult with an advanced solid tumor such as melanoma, head and neck, liver or kidney cancer. Written as DNA, the CDR3 is TGCGCCAGCAGTCTTCCCCCTACTAGCGGGAACCCTCCCCGCTACGAGCAGTACTTC. Translation gives CASSLPPTSGNPPRYEQYF.